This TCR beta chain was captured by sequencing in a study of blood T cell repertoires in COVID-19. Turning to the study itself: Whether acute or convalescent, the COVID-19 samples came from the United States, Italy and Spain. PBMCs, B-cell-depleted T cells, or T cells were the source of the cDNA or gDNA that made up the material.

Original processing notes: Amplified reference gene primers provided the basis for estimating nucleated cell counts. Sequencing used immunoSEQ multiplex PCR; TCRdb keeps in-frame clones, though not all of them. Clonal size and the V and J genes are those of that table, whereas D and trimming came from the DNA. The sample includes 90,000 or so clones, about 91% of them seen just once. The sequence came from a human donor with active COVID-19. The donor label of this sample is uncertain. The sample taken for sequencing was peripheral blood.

CDR3 in DNA: TGTGCCAGCAGCACAGGGCGTACGGATGAAAAACTGTTTTTT. This encodes CASSTGRTDEKLFF. This chain links TRBV5-8 with TRBJ1-4, with D possibly being TRBD1 (6 bases). Germline V gene sequence: CDR1 SGHTS, CDR2 YDEGEE. The CDR3 loop spans 14 amino acids. Trimming left V 4 bases short and J 6 bases short, with 13 bases between.